This is a list of T cell receptor beta chains from one sample in a study of blood T cell repertoires in COVID-19. Repertoires were generated with immunoSEQ multiplex PCR, while TCRdb's copy carries only in-frame clones and drops some. The top ten hold less than 20% of the sample, which has some 130,000 clones, around 89% seen once. The specimen sequenced was peripheral blood. These receptors all come from a man aged 45 to 65 with active or convalescent COVID-19. Each CDR3 is given with its conserved first and last residue. D genes are given only for firm matches. The listing skips clone size in some rows; elsewhere it reads once, few, many or a size class.

TRBD1 . TRBJ2-2 TRBV5-1 CASSWTGGQNTGELFF TGCGCCAGCAGCTGGACAGGGGGCCAGAACACCGGGGAGCTGTTTTTT
TRBD2 . TRBJ2-1 TRBV19 CASSTSRTSGIEQFF TGTGCCAGTAGTACTTCCAGGACTAGCGGGATCGAGCAGTTCTTC
. . TRBJ2-7 TRBV5-1 CASSSTDSTYEQYF TGCGCCAGCAGCTCGACAGACTCAACCTACGAGCAGTACTTC
TRBD1 . TRBJ1-6 TRBV6-5 CASSRQGINSPLHF TGTGCCAGCAGCAGACAGGGGATCAATTCACCCCTCCACTTT
. once TRBJ2-1 TRBV30 CAWRGATLNEQFF TGTGCCTGGCGCGGGGCGACACTCAATGAGCAGTTCTTC
TRBD1 . TRBJ2-2 TRBV6-5 CASRGQGSAGELFF TGTGCCAGCAGAGGACAGGGCTCGGCCGGGGAGCTGTTTTTT
TRBD2 . TRBJ2-3 TRBV19 CASSMRLAGEWDTQYF TGTGCCAGTAGTATGAGACTAGCGGGAGAGTGGGATACGCAGTATTTT
TRBD2 . TRBJ2-1 TRBV7-2 CASTSSGMIYNEQFF TGTGCCAGCACCTCTAGCGGGATGATCTACAATGAGCAGTTCTTC
TRBD1 . TRBJ1-3 TRBV4-3 CASSPDLTGGGRNTIYF TGCGCCAGCAGCCCCGACCTTACAGGGGGCGGGAGAAACACCATATATTTT
. . TRBJ1-1 TRBV9 CASSVGEGTTEAFF TGTGCCAGCAGCGTAGGGGAGGGTACCACTGAAGCTTTCTTT
TRBD1 . TRBJ1-1 TRBV6-6 CASSYSGQGSTEAFF TGTGCCAGCAGTTACTCCGGACAGGGGAGCACTGAAGCTTTCTTT
. . TRBJ2-7 TRBV6-6 CASSFGEEQYF TGTGCCAGCAGTTTCGGGGAAGAGCAGTACTTC
TRBD2 . TRBJ2-7 TRBV18 CASSPALDGGLAKSSYEQYF TGTGCCAGCTCACCAGCCCTGGACGGAGGACTAGCCAAAAGCTCCTACGAGCAGTACTTC
TRBD1 . TRBJ2-1 TRBV19 CASSKLTGASSYNEQFF TGTGCCAGTAGTAAATTGACAGGGGCAAGCTCCTACAATGAGCAGTTCTTC
TRBD2 . TRBJ2-7 TRBV5-1 CASSLGLRTSGSEQYF TGCGCCAGCAGCTTGGGATTACGGACTAGCGGTTCCGAGCAGTACTTC
. . TRBJ1-6 TRBV6-6 CASSYSGTPNSPLHF TGTGCCAGCAGTTACTCCGGGACACCGAATTCACCCCTCCACTTT
. few TRBJ1-5 TRBV6-1 CASSDTGTTNQPQHF TGTGCCAGCAGTGATACCGGGACAACAAATCAGCCCCAGCATTTT
. . TRBJ2-7 TRBV6-2/TRBV6-3 CASSKPTYEQYF TGTGCCAGCAGTAAGCCAACCTACGAGCAGTACTTC
. . TRBJ1-2 TRBV7-9 CASSLEGNYGYTF TGTGCCAGCAGCTTGGAGGGTAACTATGGCTACACCTTC
. . TRBJ1-6 TRBV6-5 CASRDISSYNSPLHF TGTGCCAGCCGGGACATAAGCTCCTATAATTCACCCCTCCACTTT
. . TRBJ1-5 TRBV7-9 CASSRGNNQPQHF TGTGCCAGCAGTCGGGGGAACAATCAGCCCCAGCATTTT
TRBD2 . TRBJ2-1 TRBV4-1 CASSQDATSGSRSEQFF TGCGCCAGCAGCCAAGATGCGACTAGCGGGAGTCGTAGTGAGCAGTTCTTC
TRBD1 . TRBJ1-1 TRBV12-5 CASARTGGATEAFF TGTGCTAGTGCCAGAACAGGGGGCGCGACTGAAGCTTTCTTT
. . TRBJ1-2 TRBV28 CASSLFSAVISVDYGYTF TGTGCCAGCAGTTTATTTTCCGCCGTAATATCGGTAGACTATGGCTACACCTTC
. . TRBJ2-5 TRBV10-3 CAISPRAGGETQYF TGTGCCATCAGCCCGAGGGCAGGCGGAGAGACCCAGTACTTC
. . TRBJ1-5 TRBV3-1/TRBV3-2 CASSQGEQPQHF TGTGCCAGCAGCCAAGGAGAGCAGCCCCAGCATTTT
. . TRBJ2-7 TRBV4-1 CASSLDRNYEQYF TGCGCCAGCAGCCTGGACAGAAACTACGAGCAGTACTTC
. . TRBJ2-3 TRBV5-1 CASSQGIAGTDTQYF TGCGCCAGCAGCCAAGGGATAGCGGGCACAGATACGCAGTATTTT
TRBD2 . TRBJ2-1 TRBV28 CASSSPGLARFSYNEQFF TGTGCCAGCAGTTCACCGGGACTAGCGAGGTTCTCCTACAATGAGCAGTTCTTC
. . TRBJ2-1 TRBV21-1 CATSYRREQFF TGTGCCACTAGCTATAGGCGAGAGCAGTTCTTC
TRBD2 . TRBJ2-7 TRBV7-8 CASSSWTSIGYEQYF TGTGCCAGCAGCTCGTGGACTAGCATAGGCTACGAGCAGTACTTC
TRBD1 . TRBJ2-5 TRBV9 CASSVLGTGRETQYF TGTGCCAGCAGCGTACTTGGGACAGGGAGGGAGACCCAGTACTTC
. few TRBJ1-2 TRBV19 CASRTEFGYTF TGTGCCAGTAGGACAGAGTTCGGCTACACCTTC
TRBD1 . TRBJ1-6 TRBV25-1 CASRRPGTGDSPLHF TGTGCCAGCAGGCGACCCGGGACAGGGGATTCACCCCTCCACTTT
TRBD1 . TRBJ1-6 TRBV9 CASSARTGRNSPLHF TGTGCCAGCAGCGCGAGGACAGGCCGGAATTCACCCCTCCACTTT
. once TRBJ1-1 TRBV10-3 CAISESGLNTEAFF TGTGCCATCAGTGAATCAGGGCTGAACACTGAAGCTTTCTTT
TRBD1 . TRBJ2-2 TRBV5-1 CASSLDGQGNTGELFF TGCGCCAGCAGCTTGGACGGACAGGGTAACACCGGGGAGCTGTTTTTT
. . TRBJ1-1 TRBV27 CASSLQSGGPGTEAFF TGTGCCAGCAGTCTCCAGTCGGGGGGGCCGGGCACTGAAGCTTTCTTT
TRBD2 . TRBJ2-1 TRBV25-1 CASSSLSGGYYNEQFF TGTGCCAGCAGTTCCCTTAGCGGGGGCTACTACAATGAGCAGTTCTTC
. once TRBJ2-3 TRBV30 CAWSVSGYTDTQYF TGTGCCTGGAGTGTTTCGGGATACACAGATACGCAGTATTTT
TRBD2 . TRBJ2-3 TRBV19 CASSMGGGAVDTQYF TGTGCCAGTAGTATGGGCGGGGGGGCAGTAGATACGCAGTATTTT
. . TRBJ2-2 TRBV5-6 CASSPRWGEVPGELFF TGTGCCAGCAGCCCCCGGTGGGGGGAAGTCCCCGGGGAGCTGTTTTTT
TRBD1 . TRBJ1-6 TRBV27 CASSSRGTGYYNSPLHF TGTGCCAGCAGTTCCCGCGGGACAGGGTATTATAATTCACCCCTCCACTTT
TRBD1 . TRBJ1-2 TRBV3-1/TRBV3-2 CASSQGQGAGGYTF TGTGCCAGCAGCCAAGGGCAGGGGGCGGGAGGCTACACCTTC
TRBD1 . TRBJ2-3 TRBV28 CASSFHRGLGTDTQYF TGTGCCAGCAGTTTCCACAGGGGGCTAGGGACAGATACGCAGTATTTT
TRBD2 . TRBJ2-7 TRBV6-5 CASRDLAGGAYEQYF TGTGCCAGCAGGGATTTAGCGGGAGGGGCCTACGAGCAGTACTTC
. . TRBJ2-2 TRBV6-2/TRBV6-3 CASSTGSGELFF TGTGCCAGCAGTACAGGGTCCGGGGAGCTGTTTTTT
. . TRBJ2-3 TRBV2 CASRVRVGTDTQYF TGTGCCAGTCGGGTCAGGGTGGGGACAGATACGCAGTATTTT